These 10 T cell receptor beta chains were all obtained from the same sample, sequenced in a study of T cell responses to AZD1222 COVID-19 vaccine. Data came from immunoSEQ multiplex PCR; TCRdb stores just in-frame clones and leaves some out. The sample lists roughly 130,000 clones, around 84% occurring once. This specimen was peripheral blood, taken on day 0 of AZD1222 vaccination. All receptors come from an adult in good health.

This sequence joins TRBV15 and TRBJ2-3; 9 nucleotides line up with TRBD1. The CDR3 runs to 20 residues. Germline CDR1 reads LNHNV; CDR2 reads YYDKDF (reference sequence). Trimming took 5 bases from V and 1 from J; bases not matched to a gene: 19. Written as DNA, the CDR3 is TGTGCCACCAGCGATACGGTCGATAGGGACAGGGCTCCTGGCACAGATACGCAGTATTTT. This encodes CATSDTVDRDRAPGTDTQYF. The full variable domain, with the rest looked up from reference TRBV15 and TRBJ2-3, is DAMVIQNPRYQVTQFGKPVTLSCSQTLNHNVMYWYQQKSSQAPKLLFHYYDKDFNNEADTPDNFQSRRPNTSFCFLDIRSPGLGDTAMYLCATSDTVDRDRAPGTDTQYFGPGTRLTVL.

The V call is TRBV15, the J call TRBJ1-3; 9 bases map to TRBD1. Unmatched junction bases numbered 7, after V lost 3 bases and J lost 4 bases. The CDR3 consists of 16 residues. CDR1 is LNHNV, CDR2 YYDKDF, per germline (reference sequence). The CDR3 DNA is TGTGCCACCAGCAGTCCGAGGGACAGGGCGGGAAACACCATATATTTT. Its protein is CATSSPRDRAGNTIYF.

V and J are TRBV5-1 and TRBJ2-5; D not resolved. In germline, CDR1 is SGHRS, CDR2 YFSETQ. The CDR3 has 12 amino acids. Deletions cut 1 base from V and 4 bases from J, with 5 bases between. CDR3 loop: CASSLIGETQYF. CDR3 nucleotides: TGCGCCAGCAGCTTGATTGGAGAGACCCAGTACTTC.

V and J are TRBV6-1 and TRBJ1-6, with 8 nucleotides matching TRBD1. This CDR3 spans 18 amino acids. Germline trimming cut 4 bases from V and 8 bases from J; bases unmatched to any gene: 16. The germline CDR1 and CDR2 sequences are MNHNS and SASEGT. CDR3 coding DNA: TGTGCCAGCAGTGCCTACCCAGGCGCAGGGGGCGCGCATTCACCCCTCCACTTT. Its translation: CASSAYPGAGGAHSPLHF.

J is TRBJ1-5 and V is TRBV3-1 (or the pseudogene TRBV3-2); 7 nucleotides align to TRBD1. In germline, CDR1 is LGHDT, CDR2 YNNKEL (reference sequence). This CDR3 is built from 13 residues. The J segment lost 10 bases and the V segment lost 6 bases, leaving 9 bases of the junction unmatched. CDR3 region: CASSSDRVGPQHF. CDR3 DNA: TGTGCCAGCAGTTCCGACAGGGTAGGACCCCAGCATTTT.

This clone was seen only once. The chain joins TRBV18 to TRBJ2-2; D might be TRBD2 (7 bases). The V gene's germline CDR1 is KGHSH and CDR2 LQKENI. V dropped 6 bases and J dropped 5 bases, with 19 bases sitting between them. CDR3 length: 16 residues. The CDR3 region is CASSQLLGGRTGELFF. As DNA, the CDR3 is TGTGCCAGCTCCCAGCTGCTGGGGGGGCGTACCGGGGAGCTGTTTTTT.

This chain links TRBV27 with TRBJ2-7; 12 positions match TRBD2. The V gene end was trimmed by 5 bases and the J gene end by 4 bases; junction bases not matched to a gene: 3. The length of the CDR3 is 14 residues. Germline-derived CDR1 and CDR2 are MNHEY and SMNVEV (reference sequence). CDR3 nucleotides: TGTGCCAGCAGTGTTACTAGCGGGAGGTACGAGCAGTACTTC. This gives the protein CASSVTSGRYEQYF.

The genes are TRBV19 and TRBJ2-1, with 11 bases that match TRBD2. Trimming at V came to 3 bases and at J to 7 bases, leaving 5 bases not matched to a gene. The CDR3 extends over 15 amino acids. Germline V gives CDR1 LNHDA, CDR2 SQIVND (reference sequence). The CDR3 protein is CASSIISSGGNEQFF. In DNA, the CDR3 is TGTGCCAGTAGTATTATCTCTAGCGGGGGGAATGAGCAGTTCTTC.

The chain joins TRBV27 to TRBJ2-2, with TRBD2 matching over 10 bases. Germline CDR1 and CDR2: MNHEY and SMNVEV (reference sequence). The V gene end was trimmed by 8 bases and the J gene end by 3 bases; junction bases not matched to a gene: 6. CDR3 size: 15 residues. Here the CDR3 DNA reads TGTGCCAGCTCAAGGACTAGCGGCTACACCGGGGAGCTGTTTTTT. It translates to CASSRTSGYTGELFF.

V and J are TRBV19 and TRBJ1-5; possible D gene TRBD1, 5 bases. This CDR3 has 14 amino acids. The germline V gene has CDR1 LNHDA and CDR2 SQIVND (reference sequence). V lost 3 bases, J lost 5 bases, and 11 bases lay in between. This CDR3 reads CASSMARAYQPQHF. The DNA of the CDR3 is TGTGCCAGTAGTATGGCCAGGGCTTATCAGCCCCAGCATTTT.